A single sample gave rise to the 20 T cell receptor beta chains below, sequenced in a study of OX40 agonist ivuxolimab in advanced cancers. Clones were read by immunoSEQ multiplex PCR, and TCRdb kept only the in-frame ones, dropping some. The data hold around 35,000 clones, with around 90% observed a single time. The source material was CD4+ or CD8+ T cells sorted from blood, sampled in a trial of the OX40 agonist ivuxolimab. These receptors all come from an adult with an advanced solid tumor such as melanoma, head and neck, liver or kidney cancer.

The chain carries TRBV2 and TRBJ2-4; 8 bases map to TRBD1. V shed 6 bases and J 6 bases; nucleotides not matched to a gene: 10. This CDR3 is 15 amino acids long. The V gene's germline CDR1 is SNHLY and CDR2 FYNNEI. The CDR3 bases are TGTGCCAGCAGCGAGGACAGGGTCCGGGTAAACATTCAGTACTTC. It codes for CASSEDRVRVNIQYF.

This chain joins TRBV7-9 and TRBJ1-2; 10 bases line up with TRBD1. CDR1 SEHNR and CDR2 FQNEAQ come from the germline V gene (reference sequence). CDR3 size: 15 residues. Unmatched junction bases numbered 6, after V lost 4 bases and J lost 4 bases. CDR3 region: CASSSSTGGGYGYTF. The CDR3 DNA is TGTGCCAGCAGCTCTTCGACAGGGGGCGGCTATGGCTACACCTTC.

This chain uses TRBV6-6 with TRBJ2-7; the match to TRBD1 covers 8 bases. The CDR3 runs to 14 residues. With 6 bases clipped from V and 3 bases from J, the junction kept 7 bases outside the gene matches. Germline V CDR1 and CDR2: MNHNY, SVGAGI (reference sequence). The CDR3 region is CASRLDRVGYEQYF. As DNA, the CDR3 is TGTGCCAGCAGACTGGACAGGGTCGGCTACGAGCAGTACTTC.

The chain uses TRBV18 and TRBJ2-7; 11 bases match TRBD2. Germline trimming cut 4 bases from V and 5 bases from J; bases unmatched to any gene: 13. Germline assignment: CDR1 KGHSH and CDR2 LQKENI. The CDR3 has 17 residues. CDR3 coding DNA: TGTGCCAGCTCACGGGGGACTAGCGGTTCGGCGGGCCACGAGCAGTACTTC. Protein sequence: CASSRGTSGSAGHEQYF.

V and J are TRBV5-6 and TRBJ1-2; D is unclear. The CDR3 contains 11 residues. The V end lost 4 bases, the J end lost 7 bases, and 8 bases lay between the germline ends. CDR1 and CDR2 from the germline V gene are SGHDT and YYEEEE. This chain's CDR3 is CASSLGFGYTF. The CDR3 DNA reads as TGTGCCAGCAGCCTGGGGTTTGGCTACACCTTC.

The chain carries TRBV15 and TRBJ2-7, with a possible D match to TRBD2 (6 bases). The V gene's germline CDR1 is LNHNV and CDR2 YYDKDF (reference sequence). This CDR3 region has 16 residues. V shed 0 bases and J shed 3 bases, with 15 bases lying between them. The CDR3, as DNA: TGTGCCACCAGCAGAGATAGAAGCAGGGAGGTCTACGAGCAGTACTTC. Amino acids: CATSRDRSREVYEQYF. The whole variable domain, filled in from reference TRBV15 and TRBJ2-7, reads DAMVIQNPRYQVTQFGKPVTLSCSQTLNHNVMYWYQQKSSQAPKLLFHYYDKDFNNEADTPDNFQSRRPNTSFCFLDIRSPGLGDTAMYLCATSRDRSREVYEQYFGPGTRLTVT.

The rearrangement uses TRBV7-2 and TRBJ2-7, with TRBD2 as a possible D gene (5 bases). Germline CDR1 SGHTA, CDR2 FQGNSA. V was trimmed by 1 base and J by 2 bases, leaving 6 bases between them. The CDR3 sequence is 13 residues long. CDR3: CASSLGRAYEQYF. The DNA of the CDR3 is TGTGCCAGCAGCTTAGGGCGGGCCTACGAGCAGTACTTC. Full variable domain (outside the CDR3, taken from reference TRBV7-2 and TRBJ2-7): GAGVSQSPSNKVTEKGKDVELRCDPISGHTALYWYRQSLGQGLEFLIYFQGNSAPDKSGLPSDRFSAERTGGSVSTLTIQRTQQEDSAVYLCASSLGRAYEQYFGPGTRLTVT.

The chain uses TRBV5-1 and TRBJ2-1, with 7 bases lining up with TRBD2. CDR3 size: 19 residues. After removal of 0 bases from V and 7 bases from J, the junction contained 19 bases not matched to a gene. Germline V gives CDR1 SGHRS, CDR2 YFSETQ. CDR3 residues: CASSLEGKLTSANPNEQFF. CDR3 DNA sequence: TGCGCCAGCAGCTTGGAAGGGAAGTTAACTAGCGCGAATCCGAATGAGCAGTTCTTC.

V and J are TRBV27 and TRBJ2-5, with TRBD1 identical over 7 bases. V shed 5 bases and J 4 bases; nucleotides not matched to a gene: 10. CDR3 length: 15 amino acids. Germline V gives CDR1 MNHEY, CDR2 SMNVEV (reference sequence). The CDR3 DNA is TGTGCCAGCAGTCCTGACAGGGAAGTTGGAGAGACCCAGTACTTC. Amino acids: CASSPDREVGETQYF.

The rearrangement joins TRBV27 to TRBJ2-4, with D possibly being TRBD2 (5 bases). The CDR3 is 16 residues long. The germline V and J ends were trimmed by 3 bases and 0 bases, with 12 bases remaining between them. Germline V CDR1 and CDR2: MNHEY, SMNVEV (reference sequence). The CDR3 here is CASSFRPGVAKNIQYF. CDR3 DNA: TGTGCCAGCAGTTTCAGACCCGGGGTAGCCAAAAACATTCAGTACTTC.

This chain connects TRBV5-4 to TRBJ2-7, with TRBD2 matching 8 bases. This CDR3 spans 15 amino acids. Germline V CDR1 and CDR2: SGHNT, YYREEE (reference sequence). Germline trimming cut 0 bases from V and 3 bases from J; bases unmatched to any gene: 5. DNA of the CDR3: TGTGCCAGCAGCTTGGCGGGAGGGTTGGTCTACGAGCAGTACTTC. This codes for CASSLAGGLVYEQYF.

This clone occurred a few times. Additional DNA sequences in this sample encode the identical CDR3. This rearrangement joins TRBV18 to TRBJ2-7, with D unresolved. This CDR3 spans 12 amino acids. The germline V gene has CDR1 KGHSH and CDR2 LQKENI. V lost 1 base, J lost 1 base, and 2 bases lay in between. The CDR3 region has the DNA TGTGCCAGCTCACCACTGTCCTACGAGCAGTACTTC. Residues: CASSPLSYEQYF.

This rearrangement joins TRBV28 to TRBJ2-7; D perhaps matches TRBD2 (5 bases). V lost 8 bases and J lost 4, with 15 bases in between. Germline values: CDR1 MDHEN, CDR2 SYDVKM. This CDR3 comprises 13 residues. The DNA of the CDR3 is TGTGCCAGCCGGGGAGCTTTTGGGTACGAGCAGTACTTC. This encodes CASRGAFGYEQYF.

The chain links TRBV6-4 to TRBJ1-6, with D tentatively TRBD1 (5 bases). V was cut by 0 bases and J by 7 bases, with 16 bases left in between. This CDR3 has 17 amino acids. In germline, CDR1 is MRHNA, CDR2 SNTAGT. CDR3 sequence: CASSDSIGPKGNSPLHF. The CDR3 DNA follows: TGTGCCAGCAGTGACTCGATCGGTCCAAAGGGGAATTCACCCCTCCACTTT.

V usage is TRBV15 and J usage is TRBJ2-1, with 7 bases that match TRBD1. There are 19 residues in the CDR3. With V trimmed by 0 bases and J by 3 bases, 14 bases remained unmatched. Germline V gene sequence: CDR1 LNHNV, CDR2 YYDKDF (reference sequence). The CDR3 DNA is TGTGCCACCAGCAGAGATCTGACCCAGGGACAGTCGGTCTACAATGAGCAGTTCTTC. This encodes CATSRDLTQGQSVYNEQFF. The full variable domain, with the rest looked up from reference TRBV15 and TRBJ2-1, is DAMVIQNPRYQVTQFGKPVTLSCSQTLNHNVMYWYQQKSSQAPKLLFHYYDKDFNNEADTPDNFQSRRPNTSFCFLDIRSPGLGDTAMYLCATSRDLTQGQSVYNEQFFGPGTRLTVL.

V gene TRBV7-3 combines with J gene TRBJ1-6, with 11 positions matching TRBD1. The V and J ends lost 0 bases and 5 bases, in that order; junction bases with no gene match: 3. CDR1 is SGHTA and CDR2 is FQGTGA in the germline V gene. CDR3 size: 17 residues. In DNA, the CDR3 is TGTGCCAGCAGCTTAACCGGGACAGGGGGTAATAATTCACCCCTCCACTTT. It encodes CASSLTGTGGNNSPLHF.

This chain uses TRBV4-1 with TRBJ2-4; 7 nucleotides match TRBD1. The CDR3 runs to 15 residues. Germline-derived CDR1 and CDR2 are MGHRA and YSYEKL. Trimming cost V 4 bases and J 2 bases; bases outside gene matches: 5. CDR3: CASSLGGQTKNIQYF. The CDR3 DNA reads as TGCGCCAGCAGCCTAGGGGGACAGACCAAAAACATTCAGTACTTC.

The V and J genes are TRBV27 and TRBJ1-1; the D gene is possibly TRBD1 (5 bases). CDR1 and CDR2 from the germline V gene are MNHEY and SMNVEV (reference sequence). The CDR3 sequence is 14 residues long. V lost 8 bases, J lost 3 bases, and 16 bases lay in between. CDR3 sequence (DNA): TGTGCCAGCTCACGGGGCAGAGGATACACTGAAGCTTTCTTT. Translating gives CASSRGRGYTEAFF.

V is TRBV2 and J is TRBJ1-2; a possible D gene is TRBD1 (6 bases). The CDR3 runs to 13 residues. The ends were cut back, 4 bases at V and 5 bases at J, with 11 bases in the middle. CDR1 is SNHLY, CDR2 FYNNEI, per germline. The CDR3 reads CASSVQGRYGYTF. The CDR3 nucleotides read TGTGCCAGCAGTGTACAGGGAAGGTATGGCTACACCTTC.

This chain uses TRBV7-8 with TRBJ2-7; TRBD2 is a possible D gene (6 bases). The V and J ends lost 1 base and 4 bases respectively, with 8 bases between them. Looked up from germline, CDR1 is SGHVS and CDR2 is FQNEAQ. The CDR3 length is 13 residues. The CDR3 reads CASSLDRGYEQYF. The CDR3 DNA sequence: TGTGCCAGCAGCTTAGATCGGGGGTACGAGCAGTACTTC.